The present TCR beta chain was sequenced within a study of blood T cell repertoires in COVID-19. Study information: Both acute and convalescent COVID-19 samples were obtained from the United States, Italy and Spain. In each case, the material was cDNA or gDNA derived from T cells, B-cell-depleted T cells, or PBMCs.

Original processing methods: Estimated nucleated cell counts came from reference gene primer amplification. TCRdb's table, derived via immunoSEQ multiplex PCR, lists solely in-frame clones and lacks some. The DNA gave D and trimming, while V, J and clone size come from that table. This sample has 130,000 to 150,000 clones, with around 76% found just once. This clonotype originated in a man older than 75 with acute or convalescent COVID-19. Sequencing used peripheral blood.

The CDR3 reads CASSYPPRQKNQPQHF. In DNA form, the CDR3 reads TGTGCCAGCAGTTATCCGCCGCGACAAAAAAATCAGCCCCAGCATTTT. The chain is built from TRBV6-6 and TRBJ1-5; no definite D call. The CDR3 runs 16 residues. Germline CDR1 is MNHNY and CDR2 is SVGAGI (reference sequence). V shed 3 bases and J shed 4 bases, with 16 bases lying between them.